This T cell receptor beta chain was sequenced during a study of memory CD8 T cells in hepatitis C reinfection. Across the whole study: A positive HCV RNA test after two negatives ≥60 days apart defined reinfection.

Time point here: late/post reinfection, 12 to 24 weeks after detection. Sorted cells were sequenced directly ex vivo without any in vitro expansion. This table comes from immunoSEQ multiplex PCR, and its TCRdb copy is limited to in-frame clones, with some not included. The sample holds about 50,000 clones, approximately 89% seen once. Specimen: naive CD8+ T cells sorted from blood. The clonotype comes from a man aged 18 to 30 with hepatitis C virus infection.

The CDR3 region has the DNA TGTGCCAGTAGTATCGTGGGGGAGGCCACTGAAGCTTTCTTT. This gives the protein CASSIVGEATEAFF. The V gene is TRBV19, the J gene TRBJ1-1; possible D gene TRBD1, 5 bases. The CDR3 runs 14 residues. V was pared by 3 bases and J by 4 bases, with 12 bases between. The germline gives CDR1 LNHDA, CDR2 SQIVND (reference sequence).